The 9 T cell receptor beta chains reported below all come from one sample, sequenced in a study of memory CD4+ T cells and cytomegalovirus serostatus. Sequencing was performed with immunoSEQ multiplex PCR; in TCRdb, only in-frame clones are kept and a portion is missing. The repertoire holds 48,000 or so clones, with around 80% as singletons. Single viable CD3+CD4+CD8-CD45RO+ cells were sorted as the memory CD4+ T cells. The sample was memory CD4+ T cells from blood. Every receptor here comes from an adult in good health and CMV-seronegative.

The chain links TRBV5-4 to TRBJ2-1; 9 positions match TRBD2. V lost 2 bases and J lost 7; bases outside the gene matches: 1. Per the germline V gene, CDR1 is SGHNT and CDR2 is YYREEE (reference sequence). CDR3 length: 13 residues. The CDR3 DNA is TGTGCCAGCAGCTTTAGCGGGGGAAATGAGCAGTTCTTC. The encoded protein is CASSFSGGNEQFF.

This sequence joins TRBV10-3 and TRBJ1-4; TRBD1 might be the D (6 bases). Deletions cut 0 bases from V and 9 bases from J, with 14 bases between. CDR3 length: 15 amino acids. Germline assignment: CDR1 ENHRY and CDR2 SYGVKD. The CDR3 protein is CAISESTGQSKKLFF. CDR3 in DNA: TGTGCCATCAGTGAGTCGACGGGACAATCGAAAAAACTGTTTTTT.

This rearrangement joins TRBV27 to TRBJ1-1; possibly TRBD1 for D (5 bases). The germline CDR1 and CDR2 sequences are MNHEY and SMNVEV (reference sequence). CDR3 length: 15 amino acids. V lost 2 bases and J 1 base, leaving 11 bases between the germline ends. CDR3 nucleotides: TGTGCCAGCAGTTTAGACGCTGGGGGGAACACTGAAGCTTTCTTT. This sequence encodes CASSLDAGGNTEAFF.

The gene calls are TRBV30 and TRBJ1-5, with a weak D call TRBD1 (5 bases). V was clipped by 1 base and J by 3 bases, with 10 bases between them. Germline V gene data show CDR1 as GTSNPN and CDR2 as SVGIG (reference sequence). This CDR3 is 14 amino acids long. The CDR3 bases are TGTGCCTGGAGTGCGGGACTCTTCAATCAGCCCCAGCATTTT. Translation: CAWSAGLFNQPQHF.

The chain is built from TRBV13 and TRBJ2-5; 14 bases are shared with TRBD2. The length of the CDR3 is 15 residues. J gave up 5 bases and V 5 bases, and 4 bases lay outside the gene matches. Per the germline V gene, CDR1 is PRHDT and CDR2 is FYEKMQ (reference sequence). Here the CDR3 reads CASSARLAGGETQYF. CDR3 DNA: TGTGCCAGCAGCGCCCGACTAGCGGGAGGGGAGACCCAGTACTTC.

The chain couples TRBV7-9 to TRBJ2-3, with D uncertain. Trimming cost V 6 bases and J 0 bases, with 16 bases left between them. The CDR3 has 16 amino acids. Germline CDR1 and CDR2: SEHNR and FQNEAQ (reference sequence). As DNA, the CDR3 is TGTGCCAGCAGTCCCGACTGGGGAAGCAGCACAGATACGCAGTATTTT. As protein: CASSPDWGSSTDTQYF. Filled out from reference TRBV7-9 and TRBJ2-3, the complete variable domain reads DTGVSQNPRHKITKRGQNVTFRCDPISEHNRLYWYRQTLGQGPEFLTYFQNEAQLEKSRLLSDRFSAERPKGSFSTLEIQRTEQGDSAMYLCASSPDWGSSTDTQYFGPGTRLTVL.

The chain employs TRBV9 and TRBJ1-3; D is unclear. The germline V and J ends were trimmed by 0 bases and 1 base, with 8 bases remaining between them. CDR1 SGDLS and CDR2 YYNGEE come from the germline V gene. The CDR3 spans 15 residues. The CDR3 loop reads CASSVAVGSGNTIYF. Written as DNA, the CDR3 is TGTGCCAGCAGCGTAGCGGTGGGGTCTGGAAACACCATATATTTT.

This chain connects TRBV28 to TRBJ2-7, with 10 bases that match TRBD1. Per germline, CDR1 MDHEN and CDR2 SYDVKM. This CDR3 spans 17 amino acids. Trimming cost V 5 bases and J 6 bases; bases outside gene matches: 16. The CDR3 is CASSRYLRQGARGEQYF. DNA for the CDR3: TGTGCCAGCAGTCGGTACCTTCGACAGGGGGCACGGGGCGAGCAGTACTTC.

The gene calls are TRBV5-8 and TRBJ2-5, with D uncertain. Trimming pared 4 bases from V and 1 base from J, leaving 14 bases between. Germline V gene data show CDR1 as SGHTS and CDR2 as YDEGEE. The CDR3 runs 15 residues. CDR3 in amino acids: CASSGWRATQETQYF. The CDR3, as DNA: TGTGCCAGCAGCGGATGGAGAGCGACCCAAGAGACCCAGTACTTC.